These T cell receptor beta chains were read from a single sample in a study of T-cell reconstitution after alpha-beta-depleted transplantation in children. TCRdb redid the calling of the PCR reads with MiXCR, one entry per CDR3 protein. This table holds more than 300,000 distinct CDR3 sequences, about 16% found once. The source material was PBMCs, mostly from graft donor cells, sampled 360 days after TCRalphabeta/CD19-depleted stem cell transplant. All receptors come from a male patient under 10 years old who had a stem cell transplant for acute lymphoblastic leukemia, so the T cells may come from the graft donor. The CDR3 runs from the conserved cysteine through the conserved F or W.

J: TRBJ2-1; V: TRBV9; CDR3: CASSVGLAGLGASYNEQFF
J: TRBJ2-3; V: TRBV20-1; CDR3: CSARGVAGPDTQYF
J: TRBJ1-4; V: TRBV9; CDR3: CASSVGLGRPPGEKLFF
J: TRBJ1-4; V: TRBV20-1; CDR3: CSAPEQGSRGTNEKLFF
J: TRBJ1-1; V: TRBV5-1; CDR3: CASSLQGGVNTEAFF
J: TRBJ2-5; V: TRBV28; CDR3: CASSPRGLETQYF
J: TRBJ1-3; V: TRBV29-1; CDR3: CSVVVGNTIYF
J: TRBJ2-6; V: TRBV29-1; CDR3: CSVASGGSGANVLTF
J: TRBJ1-2; V: TRBV11-1; CDR3: CASSLAYWPRTANYGYTF
J: TRBJ2-2; V: TRBV3-1; CDR3: CASSQGRRLNTGELFF
J: TRBJ1-6; V: TRBV7-8; CDR3: CASSALLQSPLHF
J: TRBJ2-7; V: TRBV4-1; CDR3: CASSQDTSYEQYF
J: TRBJ2-5; V: TRBV5-1; CDR3: CASSLQGAQETQYF
J: TRBJ2-1; V: TRBV10-3; CDR3: CAISAGGYNEQFF
J: TRBJ2-7; V: TRBV7-9; CDR3: CASSSPLAADEVYF
J: TRBJ2-1; V: TRBV27; CDR3: CASSFGTGRPNEQFF
J: TRBJ2-5; V: TRBV7-7; CDR3: CASSLDPGGGETQYF
J: TRBJ2-7; V: TRBV12-3/TRBV12-4; CDR3: CASSLGTFGEQYF
J: TRBJ2-1; V: TRBV4-2; CDR3: CASSQVGGQRVYNEQFF
J: TRBJ2-5; V: TRBV20-1; CDR3: CSATHYLQETQYF
J: TRBJ2-1; V: TRBV13; CDR3: CASSVGLAGNEQFF
J: TRBJ2-7; V: TRBV5-1; CDR3: CASSPPGRETYEQYF
J: TRBJ2-7; V: TRBV18; CDR3: CASSPTPGQSIKSSYEQYF
J: TRBJ2-1; V: TRBV5-1; CDR3: CASSLETSGLNEQFF
J: TRBJ1-4; V: TRBV20-1; CDR3: CSARDWGESNEKLFF
J: TRBJ1-2; V: TRBV5-4; CDR3: CASSLGQVVGGYTF
J: TRBJ1-4; V: TRBV12-3/TRBV12-4; CDR3: CASSLRGNEKLFF
J: TRBJ2-3; V: TRBV5-1; CDR3: CASSFTLSGRNTDTQYF
J: TRBJ2-1; V: TRBV11-2; CDR3: CASSLDLATGAYNEQFF
J: TRBJ2-6; V: TRBV10-3; CDR3: CAIRESSGANVLTF
J: TRBJ1-6; V: TRBV12-3/TRBV12-4; CDR3: CASSFGYLYSPLHF
J: TRBJ2-2; V: TRBV6-2/TRBV6-3; CDR3: CASSYSLAGIITGELFF
J: TRBJ2-7; V: TRBV12-3/TRBV12-4; CDR3: CASSLRQGASYEQYF
J: TRBJ2-3; V: TRBV9; CDR3: CASSPWTGGATQYF
J: TRBJ2-3; V: TRBV6-2/TRBV6-3; CDR3: CASSYVGSLEYF
J: TRBJ2-1; V: TRBV20-1; CDR3: CSARDLQGAVGHEQFF
J: TRBJ2-2; V: TRBV12-3/TRBV12-4; CDR3: CASSPGLPGELFF
J: TRBJ2-3; V: TRBV4-3; CDR3: CASSQERLLARDTQYF
J: TRBJ1-2; V: TRBV14; CDR3: CASSQGVRKLDGAGYTF
J: TRBJ2-5; V: TRBV5-5; CDR3: CASSAGFGGVGETQYF
J: TRBJ2-4; V: TRBV4-1; CDR3: CASSQDTTIQYF
J: TRBJ2-1; V: TRBV20-1; CDR3: CSASATSGLNEQFF
J: TRBJ2-1; V: TRBV24-1; CDR3: CATSDLPGTSESYNEQFF
J: TRBJ2-3; V: TRBV7-6; CDR3: CASSLRRATDTQYF
J: TRBJ2-2; V: TRBV12-3/TRBV12-4; CDR3: CASSRGQGAGTGELFF
J: TRBJ2-5; V: TRBV19; CDR3: CASSTRTSGQTQYF
J: TRBJ1-5; V: TRBV4-3; CDR3: CASSPQAFQPQHF